These 2 T cell receptor beta chains were sequenced from one sample in a study of cytomegalovirus exposure and HLA in healthy donors. The PCR was carried out with 60 Vbeta primers and 13 Jbeta primers. The repertoire was sequenced with immunoSEQ multiplex PCR; TCRdb's copy has only in-frame clones and lacks some. The repertoire holds about 190,000 clones, with approximately 79% as singletons. Material: PBMCs. These TCRs come from a man aged 40-49 years in good health and CMV-seropositive.

The chain is built from TRBV7-9 and TRBJ2-2; 9 nucleotides agree with TRBD2. V lost 2 bases and J lost 7; bases outside the gene matches: 5. From germline, CDR1 is SEHNR and CDR2 FQNEAQ (reference sequence). CDR3 length: 15 amino acids. CDR3 loop: CASSLLAGLNGELFF. Written as DNA, the CDR3 is TGTGCCAGCAGCTTACTAGCGGGGTTGAACGGGGAGCTGTTTTTT.

The chain employs TRBV7-9 and TRBJ2-1; TRBD2 agrees at 16 bases. Germline trimming cut 0 bases from V and 10 bases from J; bases unmatched to any gene: 6. Germline CDR1 is SEHNR and CDR2 is FQNEAQ (reference sequence). CDR3 length equals 17 residues. CDR3 region: CASSLAGGLAGGREQFF. In nucleotides, the CDR3 is TGTGCCAGCAGCTTAGCGGGGGGACTAGCGGGGGGGCGAGAGCAGTTCTTC.